This entry lists 10 T cell receptor beta chains sequenced from one sample in a study of blood T cell repertoires in COVID-19. Using immunoSEQ multiplex PCR, the repertoire was profiled, and TCRdb retains in-frame clones only, with some absent. Of over 350,000 clones in the sample, 70% to 90% were seen once. Sequenced sample: peripheral blood. The receptors originated from a woman aged 25 to 39 with active or convalescent COVID-19.

The rearrangement links TRBV5-5 to TRBJ2-5; 10 positions match TRBD2. This CDR3 contains 18 residues. J gave up 0 bases and V 0 bases, and 8 bases lay outside the gene matches. From germline, CDR1 is SGHKS and CDR2 YYEKEE (reference sequence). CDR3 in amino acids: CASSLVLAGGAHQETQYF. The CDR3 nucleotides are TGTGCCAGCAGCTTGGTGTTAGCGGGAGGCGCCCACCAAGAGACCCAGTACTTC. Drawing the rest from reference TRBV5-5 and TRBJ2-5, the complete variable domain is DAGVTQSPTHLIKTRGQQVTLRCSPISGHKSVSWYQQVLGQGPQFIFQYYEKEERGRGNFPDRFSARQFPNYSSELNVNALLLGDSALYLCASSLVLAGGAHQETQYFGPGTRLLVL.

CDR3 residues: CASKRQGMTEAFF. The CDR3 DNA reads as TGTGCCAGCAAGCGACAGGGGATGACTGAAGCTTTCTTT. This chain links TRBV27 with TRBJ1-1; 8 nucleotides agree with TRBD1. The CDR3 has 13 amino acids. Germline V gene data show CDR1 as MNHEY and CDR2 as SMNVEV (reference sequence). With V trimmed by 7 bases and J by 5 bases, 6 bases remained unmatched.

This chain connects TRBV5-4 to TRBJ1-2; D is unclear. CDR3 length equals 13 residues. Looked up from germline, CDR1 is SGHNT and CDR2 is YYREEE (reference sequence). Trimming stripped 0 bases from V and 5 bases from J, with 8 bases between. The CDR3 loop is CASSLAGEYGYTF. CDR3 DNA sequence: TGTGCCAGCAGCTTGGCCGGAGAGTATGGCTACACCTTC. The full variable domain, rest sourced from reference TRBV5-4 and TRBJ1-2, is ETGVTQSPTHLIKTRGQQVTLRCSSQSGHNTVSWYQQALGQGPQFIFQYYREEENGRGNFPPRFSGLQFPNYSSELNVNALELDDSALYLCASSLAGEYGYTFGSGTRLTVV.

The rearrangement joins TRBV12-3 or TRBV12-4 to TRBJ2-3, with no clear D. Trimming cost V 5 bases and J 10 bases, with 13 bases left between them. The CDR3 is made up of 12 amino acids. The CDR3 loop reads CASSAQLQAQYF. CDR3 nucleotides: TGTGCCAGCAGTGCCCAACTGCAGGCGCAGTATTTT.

The chain uses TRBV30 and TRBJ1-2, with TRBD1 matching over 7 bases. This CDR3 region has 13 residues. V trimming: 2 bases; J trimming: 4 bases; junction bases outside the gene matches: 4. Germline V gives CDR1 GTSNPN, CDR2 SVGIG (reference sequence). The CDR3 reads CAWSRDRIYGYTF. CDR3 DNA: TGTGCCTGGAGTCGGGACAGAATCTATGGCTACACCTTC.

The V gene is TRBV19, the J gene TRBJ1-2; no firm D call. This CDR3 has 16 residues. Germline V gives CDR1 LNHDA, CDR2 SQIVND (reference sequence). Trimming pared 7 bases from V and 4 bases from J, leaving 22 bases between. The CDR3 bases are TGTGCCAGTAACAATTTTGCGGGAGGTGGGCCCTATGGCTACACCTTC. It is translated as CASNNFAGGGPYGYTF.

The rearrangement uses TRBV5-4 and TRBJ2-7, with 14 nucleotides matching TRBD2. The V segment lost 3 bases and the J segment 5 bases; nucleotides outside the gene matches: 16. The CDR3 has 19 residues. CDR1 and CDR2 (germline): SGHNT, YYREEE (reference sequence). DNA for the CDR3: TGTGCCAGCAGCTCGGATACCGGGACTAGCGGGAGCCTTCGGCACGAGCAGTACTTC. This sequence encodes CASSSDTGTSGSLRHEQYF.

This chain connects TRBV21-1 to TRBJ1-2. TRBV21-1 is a documented pseudogene. This CDR3 is built from 16 residues. This chain's CDR3 is CASSKAGRVSTYGYTF. CDR3 DNA sequence: TGTGCCAGCAGCAAAGCGGGGAGGGTTTCTACCTATGGCTACACCTTC.

The chain couples TRBV6-5 to TRBJ2-3, with 9 positions matching TRBD2. Trimming cost V 7 bases and J 5 bases; bases outside gene matches: 10. CDR3 length: 15 residues. Germline CDR1 MNHEY, CDR2 SVGAGI. CDR3 amino acids: CASTQSAGGVDTQYF. CDR3 DNA sequence: TGTGCCAGCACCCAAAGCGCGGGGGGGGTAGATACGCAGTATTTT.

The genes are TRBV27 and TRBJ2-5, with TRBD2 matching over 7 bases. The germline V gene has CDR1 MNHEY and CDR2 SMNVEV (reference sequence). CDR3 length equals 17 residues. V dropped 0 bases and J dropped 4; count of bases not matched to a gene: 11. CDR3 DNA sequence: TGTGCCAGCAGTTTATCCTGGCGGGGGAAGGCGGGAGAGACCCAGTACTTC. It translates to CASSLSWRGKAGETQYF.